These T cell receptor beta chains were read from a single sample in a study of T cell responses to AZD1222 COVID-19 vaccine. This table comes from immunoSEQ multiplex PCR, and its TCRdb copy is limited to in-frame clones, with some not included. The table includes under 110,000 clones, around 87% detected once. This material consisted of peripheral blood, taken 28 days after the second AZD1222 dose. These receptors came from an adult who received the AZD1222 COVID-19 vaccine. Both conserved end residues are part of each CDR3. A D gene is named only where the DNA matches it firmly. A row's size may be missing; if present it is once, few, many or a size class.

V gene	clone size	J gene	D gene	CDR3 protein	CDR3 DNA
TRBV2	.	TRBJ2-7	TRBD1	CASAGDRAYEQYF	TGTGCCAGCGCCGGGGACAGGGCCTACGAGCAGTACTTC
TRBV2	once	TRBJ2-7	.	CASNPEGYEQYF	TGTGCCAGCAACCCAGAGGGGTACGAGCAGTACTTC
TRBV3-1/TRBV3-2	.	TRBJ1-2	.	CASSQGTISFGYTF	TGTGCCAGCAGCCAAGGGACAATATCTTTTGGCTACACCTTC
TRBV5-1	.	TRBJ2-7	TRBD2	CASSSLAGEENEQYF	TGCGCCAGCAGCTCGTTAGCGGGAGAGGAAAACGAGCAGTACTTC
TRBV10-1	.	TRBJ2-5	.	CASSENQGGTQYF	TGCGCCAGCAGTGAGAACCAGGGGGGGACCCAGTACTTC
TRBV2	.	TRBJ2-1	.	CASSESRGNEQFF	TGTGCCAGCAGTGAGTCTCGGGGCAATGAGCAGTTCTTC
TRBV18	.	TRBJ1-2	.	CASSRQGYGYTF	TGTGCCAGCTCACGTCAGGGCTATGGCTACACCTTC
TRBV6-6	.	TRBJ1-6	TRBD1	CATTVSDRNSPLHF	TGTGCCACCACTGTTTCGGACAGGAATTCACCCCTCCACTTT
TRBV6-2/TRBV6-3	.	TRBJ1-2	.	CASSDPLNGYTF	TGTGCCAGCAGTGACCCCTTAAACGGCTACACCTTC
TRBV14	once	TRBJ1-1	.	CASSQDFVLSTEAFF	TGTGCCAGCAGCCAAGATTTCGTTCTGTCGACTGAAGCTTTCTTT
TRBV5-1	.	TRBJ2-3	.	CASSLVEGADTQYF	TGCGCCAGCAGCTTGGTTGAAGGGGCCGATACGCAGTATTTT
TRBV20-1	few	TRBJ2-5	.	CSASREETQYF	TGCAGTGCTAGTAGAGAAGAGACCCAGTACTTC
TRBV6-5	.	TRBJ2-3	TRBD2	CATDGVAGGSDTQYF	TGTGCCACCGATGGAGTTGCGGGGGGCTCAGATACGCAGTATTTT
TRBV30	.	TRBJ1-4	.	CAWNWGSGEKLFF	TGTGCCTGGAATTGGGGTTCTGGCGAAAAACTGTTTTTT
TRBV18	once	TRBJ1-5	.	CASSSQGLGGQPQHF	TGTGCCAGCTCATCGCAGGGTCTGGGAGGGCAGCCCCAGCATTTT
TRBV19	.	TRBJ1-2	.	CASSRQALYGYTF	TGTGCCAGTAGTAGACAGGCGCTATATGGCTACACCTTC
TRBV5-1	once	TRBJ2-5	.	CASTRGGLQETQYF	TGCGCCAGCACAAGAGGGGGACTCCAAGAGACCCAGTACTTC
TRBV11-2	.	TRBJ1-2	.	CASSLTGTHGYTF	TGTGCCAGCAGCTTAACCGGGACTCATGGCTACACCTTC
TRBV24-1	.	TRBJ2-3	.	CATSRGLTDTQYF	TGTGCCACCTCGAGGGGCCTCACAGATACGCAGTATTTT
TRBV28	.	TRBJ2-2	TRBD2	CASSQTSDHTGELFF	TGTGCCAGCAGCCAGACTAGCGACCACACCGGGGAGCTGTTTTTT
TRBV12-2	.	TRBJ2-7	.	CASRPRLTMTYEQYF	TGTGCAAGTCGCCCCCGACTAACAATGACCTACGAGCAGTACTTC
TRBV5-6	.	TRBJ1-2	.	CASSLVVRGYGYTF	TGTGCCAGCAGCTTGGTCGTCAGGGGCTATGGCTACACCTTC
TRBV9	.	TRBJ2-1	.	CASSRGTDGYNEQFF	TGTGCCAGCAGCAGAGGGACCGACGGCTACAATGAGCAGTTCTTC
TRBV7-3	.	TRBJ1-5	.	CASSSCLRCPIGQPQHF	TGTGCCAGCAGCTCCTGCCTCCGGTGCCCGATAGGTCAGCCCCAGCATTTT
TRBV24-1	.	TRBJ2-5	TRBD2	CATSDPGTSGQETQYF	TGTGCCACCAGTGACCCCGGGACTAGCGGCCAAGAGACCCAGTACTTC
TRBV7-2	.	TRBJ1-4	TRBD1	CASSSQTGVNEKLFF	TGTGCCAGCAGCAGCCAGACAGGGGTAAATGAAAAACTGTTTTTT
TRBV10-1	once	TRBJ2-2	.	CARERGGGTGELFF	TGCGCCCGCGAACGGGGTGGGGGCACCGGGGAGCTGTTTTTT
TRBV4-3	.	TRBJ2-7	TRBD2	CASSQAYTGTRSYEQYF	TGCGCCAGCAGCCAGGCCTACACCGGGACTAGATCGTACGAGCAGTACTTC
TRBV28	once	TRBJ1-2	TRBD1	CASREGQGAGGYTF	TGTGCCAGCAGGGAGGGACAGGGGGCTGGTGGCTACACCTTC
TRBV5-1	.	TRBJ1-2	.	CASSLSLTYGYTF	TGCGCCAGCAGCTTGAGCCTTACGTATGGCTACACCTTC
TRBV10-1	.	TRBJ2-7	.	CASTSVRRGLEQYF	TGCGCCAGCACCTCCGTGAGGAGGGGGCTCGAGCAGTACTTC
TRBV4-1	.	TRBJ1-2	.	CASSQDLSGYTF	TGCGCCAGCAGCCAGGATCTCTCCGGCTACACCTTC
TRBV7-2	.	TRBJ1-3	.	CASSPNSGSGNTIYF	TGTGCCAGCAGCCCTAACTCGGGCTCTGGAAACACCATATATTTT
TRBV12-3/TRBV12-4	.	TRBJ2-3	.	CASSWGISQYF	TGTGCCAGCAGTTGGGGTATCTCTCAGTATTTT
TRBV30	.	TRBJ2-7	TRBD1	CACEQGATYEQYF	TGTGCCTGCGAACAGGGGGCCACCTACGAGCAGTACTTC
TRBV7-2	.	TRBJ2-1	TRBD2	CASSLVRVAGDNEQFF	TGTGCCAGCAGCTTAGTAAGAGTAGCGGGAGACAATGAGCAGTTCTTC
TRBV7-9	.	TRBJ2-7	TRBD1	CASRRESRTGYYEQYF	TGTGCCAGCAGACGCGAGAGCAGGACAGGGTACTACGAGCAGTACTTC
TRBV11-1	.	TRBJ2-2	.	CASSRQYTGELFF	TGTGCCAGCAGCAGACAGTACACCGGGGAGCTGTTTTTT
TRBV9	.	TRBJ2-2	.	CASSGPYTGELFF	TGTGCCAGCAGCGGGCCCTACACCGGGGAGCTGTTTTTT
TRBV7-2	.	TRBJ2-4	TRBD2	CASSPGVAGGIAKNIQYF	TGTGCCAGCAGCCCCGGGGTAGCGGGAGGTATAGCCAAAAACATTCAGTACTTC
TRBV7-2	.	TRBJ1-3	TRBD1	CASSSGQGVNTIYF	TGTGCCAGCAGCTCAGGACAGGGGGTAAACACCATATATTTT
TRBV2	.	TRBJ2-7	TRBD2	CASTISGGIYEQYF	TGTGCCAGCACCATTAGCGGGGGGATCTACGAGCAGTACTTC
TRBV5-1	.	TRBJ2-7	.	CASSLDAGRYEQYF	TGCGCCAGCAGCTTAGATGCAGGCCGCTACGAGCAGTACTTC
TRBV28	few	TRBJ1-2	.	CASSFVPTGSSYGYTF	TGTGCCAGCAGTTTCGTACCCACGGGTTCCTCCTATGGCTACACCTTC
TRBV12-3/TRBV12-4	.	TRBJ1-2	.	CASTIGEGYGYTF	TGTGCCAGCACGATAGGAGAGGGCTATGGCTACACCTTC
TRBV5-6	.	TRBJ1-5	TRBD1	CASSLGAGQGHQPQHF	TGTGCTAGCAGCTTGGGAGCCGGACAGGGACATCAGCCCCAGCATTTT
TRBV5-6	.	TRBJ2-1	TRBD1	CASSLRQGIVDEQFF	TGTGCCAGCAGCTTGCGACAGGGAATCGTGGATGAGCAGTTCTTC
TRBV19	.	TRBJ1-5	.	CASSIGWRQKSNQPQHF	TGTGCCAGTAGTATAGGGTGGCGGCAGAAAAGCAATCAGCCCCAGCATTTT
TRBV10-1	.	TRBJ2-7	.	CARTTREAYEQYF	TGCGCCAGAACGACCAGGGAGGCCTACGAGCAGTACTTC
TRBV5-5	once	TRBJ1-4	.	CASSLGRANEKLFF	TGTGCCAGCAGCTTGGGACGGGCTAATGAAAAACTGTTTTTT
TRBV5-4	.	TRBJ2-7	TRBD2	CASSFIVGGNYEQYF	TGTGCCAGCAGCTTTATTGTCGGGGGGAACTACGAGCAGTACTTC
TRBV28	.	TRBJ1-5	TRBD1	CASTVKFRGLHQPQHF	TGTGCCAGCACGGTTAAATTCAGGGGGTTACATCAGCCCCAGCATTTT
TRBV6-5	once	TRBJ1-5	.	CASSSVEGGNQPQHF	TGTGCCAGCAGTTCTGTGGAGGGGGGAAATCAGCCCCAGCATTTT